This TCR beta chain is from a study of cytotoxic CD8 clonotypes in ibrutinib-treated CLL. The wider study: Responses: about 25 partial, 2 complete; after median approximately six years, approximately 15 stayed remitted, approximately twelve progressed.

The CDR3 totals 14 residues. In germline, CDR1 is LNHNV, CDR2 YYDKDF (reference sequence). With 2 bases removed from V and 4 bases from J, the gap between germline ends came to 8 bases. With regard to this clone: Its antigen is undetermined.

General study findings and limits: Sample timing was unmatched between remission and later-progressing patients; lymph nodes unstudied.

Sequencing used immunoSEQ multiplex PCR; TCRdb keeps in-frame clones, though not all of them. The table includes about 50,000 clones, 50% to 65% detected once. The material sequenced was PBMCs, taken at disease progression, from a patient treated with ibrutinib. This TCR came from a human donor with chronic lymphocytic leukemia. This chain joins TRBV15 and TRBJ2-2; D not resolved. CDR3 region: CATSRSRATGELFF. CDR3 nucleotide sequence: TGTGCCACCAGCAGATCCCGAGCCACCGGGGAGCTGTTTTTT.